The clone carrying this TCR beta chain was observed at least ten times. The data originate from a study of CD8 T cells in ankylosing spondylitis. MiXCR, run by TCRdb on the 5' RACE reads, gives a single entry per CDR3 protein. The sample contains around 150,000 distinct CDR3 sequences, around 17% of which appear only once. Input material: blood, either unsorted or a sorted T cell fraction (not recorded which). The receptor was derived from a male donor with ankylosing spondylitis or in good health (not recorded which).

The CDR3 DNA sequence: TGTGCCAGCAGTTCCTATCAGCCCCAGCATTTT. Its protein is CASSSYQPQHF. The chain combines TRBV28 with TRBJ1-5, with D unresolved. CDR1 is MDHEN and CDR2 is SYDVKM in the germline V gene. Trimming pared 4 bases from V and 5 bases from J, leaving 3 bases between. This CDR3 is built from 11 residues.